This T cell receptor beta chain was identified during a study of quantifying T cell responses using KT2 cells. Study background: Reverse transcription used primers in the TCR alpha and beta constant regions. A predetermined fluorescence threshold ended the second PCR, run as a qPCR.

A single-stranded UMI oligo with SP2 sequence was ligated to cDNA 3' ends. An equimolar mix of RC1.1 and RC1.2 primed the beta chain across TRBC1 and TRBC2. MiXCR, applied by TCRdb to the UMI-ligation and nested PCR reads, yields one record per CDR3 protein. The sample holds roughly 38,000 distinct CDR3 sequences, approximately 15% seen once. This clonotype has only a few counts. KT2, a clone with a known TCR, was spiked into unfractionated PBMC. The source is a human donor. The sequencing sample was made of PBMCs spiked with cells of the T cell clone KT2.

The CDR3 DNA sequence: TGCAGCGTTGAGAGACACCCGAACACTGAAGCTTTCTTT. Protein sequence: CSVERHPNTEAFF. This sequence joins TRBV29-1 and TRBJ1-1; D unclear. This CDR3 comprises 13 residues. V lost 3 bases to trimming and J lost 1 base, with 9 bases between them. CDR1 and CDR2 from the germline V gene are SQVTM and ANQGSEA.